The clone carrying this T cell receptor beta chain was seen repeatedly, ten times or more. As yet, its antigen is unknown. These data come from a study of CD8 T cells in ankylosing spondylitis. Scientists made TCR beta libraries using quantitative 5'-RACE with molecular barcodes. MiXCR, applied by TCRdb to the 5' RACE reads, yields one record per CDR3 protein. Among a few hundred thousand distinct CDR3 sequences listed, 17% were seen once. CDR3 length equals 15 residues. Losses at the gene ends were 7 bases for V and 2 bases for J; bases not matched to a gene: 4. Study outcomes and limitations: Reported data indicate significant enrichment of disease-linked clones within matched ankylosing spondylitis synovial fluid. It appeared that ankylosing spondylitis blood was characterized by a TCR beta motif of fewer than 10 highly homologous variants.

This rearrangement joins TRBV12-3 or TRBV12-4 to TRBJ2-2, with 10 bases that match TRBD2. The sequence derives from a male donor with ankylosing spondylitis. Specimen: blood, either unsorted or a sorted T cell fraction (not recorded which). CDR3 region: CASTLAGVNTGELFF. In DNA, the CDR3 is TGTGCCAGCACTCTAGCGGGGGTTAACACCGGGGAGCTGTTTTTT.